This is a list of T cell receptor beta chains from one sample in a study of T-cell reconstitution after alpha-beta-depleted transplantation in children. Via MiXCR, TCRdb re-called the PCR reads, giving one row per CDR3 protein. The sample contains around 250,000 distinct CDR3 sequences, more than 20% of which appear only once. The sequences come from PBMCs, collected before TCRalphabeta/CD19-depleted stem cell transplant. These receptors were collected from a girl aged 2 to 10 with Fanconi anemia, due to receive a stem cell transplant. CDR3s leave out the opening cysteine and the closing phenylalanine or tryptophan. Clone size is shown for a subset of rows, as once, few, many or a class of expanded clone.

TRBV5-1,many,TRBJ1-1,ASGAGYGTEAF
TRBV6-5,.,TRBJ1-2,VSSYGNYGYT
TRBV25-1,many,TRBJ2-3,ASSRGGFTDTQY
TRBV12-3/TRBV12-4,few,TRBJ2-3,ASRSIPGTSGYTDTQY
TRBV12-3/TRBV12-4,many,TRBJ2-5,ASSFAPRRDRVETQY
TRBV14,.,TRBJ2-2,ASSQEIMAGELF
TRBV23-1,.,TRBJ2-7,ASSQSGRGFYEQY
TRBV24-1,.,TRBJ1-3,ATSDTRQGLTNTIY
TRBV20-1,few,TRBJ2-5,SARDLAWGKETQY
TRBV29-1,many,TRBJ2-1,SVHSGGSYNEQF
TRBV11-2,once,TRBJ2-3,ASSLYWGGSADTQY
TRBV7-3,.,TRBJ2-2,ASSSSAKGPGLAKTGELF
TRBV24-1,many,TRBJ2-1,ATSDLQGGTAVSYNEQF
TRBV29-1,.,TRBJ1-1,SVGWTGTAF
TRBV7-9,many,TRBJ2-1,ASSLEWGKAYNEQF
TRBV14,.,TRBJ1-2,ASSQDRTYGYT
TRBV20-1,many,TRBJ2-1,SARDYRSRTKNEQF
TRBV12-5,many,TRBJ2-3,ASGISGRRTDTQY
TRBV4-2,.,TRBJ2-1,ASSQTASSVSDNEQF
TRBV29-1,many,TRBJ1-2,SVGQGNYGYT
TRBV27,many,TRBJ2-3,ASSFLASSTDTQY
TRBV20-1,.,TRBJ2-1,SASGLAWNEQF
TRBV6-5,many,TRBJ2-7,ASSYSWTGTRRQY
TRBV27,many,TRBJ2-7,ASHAAPDRGIFYEQY
TRBV28,.,TRBJ2-7,ASSLGGADEQY
TRBV29-1,few,TRBJ2-3,SVHLPTDTQY
TRBV29-1,many,TRBJ2-1,SLGTGINNEQF
TRBV20-1,many,TRBJ1-1,SAKRGTDTEAF
TRBV28,few,TRBJ2-1,ASKRSGPGDEQF
TRBV29-1,.,TRBJ1-5,SAGTPEQPQH
TRBV5-1,many,TRBJ2-1,ASSGGLAGYHYDEQF
TRBV29-1,few,TRBJ2-1,SVKQNSYNEQF
TRBV20-1,few,TRBJ1-5,SAGPYRDGGDNQPQH
TRBV25-1,many,TRBJ2-1,ASSDRRQGWAYNEQF
TRBV29-1,few,TRBJ2-3,SVETGSDTQY
TRBV11-2,.,TRBJ1-1,ASSLRQGGTEAF
TRBV10-3,many,TRBJ2-3,AIRDILTDTQY
TRBV5-1,.,TRBJ2-7,ASSLARDPYEQY
TRBV7-6,.,TRBJ2-5,ASSQKGPGRETQY
TRBV7-6,few,TRBJ2-3,ASSPGTSGVVPVDTQY
TRBV29-1,.,TRBJ2-7,SVRLGTGDYEQY